This T cell receptor (beta chain) was recorded in a study of metastatic and nonmetastatic thyroid tumors. At the level of the study: From malignant and benign thyroid patients, repertoires in blood and in tumor or nodule tissue were compared. Whole-study findings and limits: Across blood and tumor, TCR beta diversity in malignant thyroid tumors was reportedly significantly higher than in benign nodules.

Worth noting for this clone: Antigen: not known.

Authors' data handling: A papillary thyroid cancer distant-metastasis classifier was built from CDR3 differences across clinicopathological groups. TCRdb reanalyzed the PCR reads with MiXCR. For this entry, the V and J calls and clone size follow TCRdb and not the study's own pipeline. Of roughly 33,000 clones in the sample, around 17% are singletons; the top ten hold around 12%. The CDR3 runs 14 residues. V lost 0 bases, J lost 1 base, and 3 bases lay in between. CDR1 LGHNA and CDR2 YSLEER come from the germline V gene. Patients underwent thyroid surgery, and none had received any treatment before it.

The clonotype was recovered from a male donor with papillary thyroid cancer or a benign thyroid nodule (not recorded which). Some clones in this sample may be carry-over from other donors' samples. The sample was blood. The chain is built from TRBV4-3 and TRBJ2-2, with D uncertain. CDR3 protein: CASSQDENTGELFF. The CDR3 coding sequence is TGCGCCAGCAGCCAAGATGAGAACACCGGGGAGCTGTTTTTT.